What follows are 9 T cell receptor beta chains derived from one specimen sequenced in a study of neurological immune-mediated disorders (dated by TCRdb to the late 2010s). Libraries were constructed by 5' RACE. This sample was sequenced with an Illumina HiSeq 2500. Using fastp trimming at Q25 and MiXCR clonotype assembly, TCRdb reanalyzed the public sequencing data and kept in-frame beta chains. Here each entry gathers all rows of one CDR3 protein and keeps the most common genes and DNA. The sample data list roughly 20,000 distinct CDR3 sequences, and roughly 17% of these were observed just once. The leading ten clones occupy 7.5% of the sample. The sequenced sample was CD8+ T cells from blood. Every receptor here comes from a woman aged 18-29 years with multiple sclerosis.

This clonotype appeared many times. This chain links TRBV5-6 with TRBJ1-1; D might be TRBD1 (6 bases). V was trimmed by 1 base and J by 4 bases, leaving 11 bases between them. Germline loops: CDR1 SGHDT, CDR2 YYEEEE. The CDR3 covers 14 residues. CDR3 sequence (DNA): TGTGCCAGCAGCTTGACAGGGTCTAGCACTGAAGCTTTCTTT. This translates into CASSLTGSSTEAFF.

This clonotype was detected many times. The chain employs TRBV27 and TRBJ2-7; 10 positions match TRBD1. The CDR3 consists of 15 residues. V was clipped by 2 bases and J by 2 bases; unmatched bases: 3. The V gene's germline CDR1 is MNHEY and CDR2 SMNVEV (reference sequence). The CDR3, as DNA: TGTGCCAGCAGTTTAGAAGGGACAGGGGCCTACGAGCAGTACGTC. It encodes CASSLEGTGAYEQYV.

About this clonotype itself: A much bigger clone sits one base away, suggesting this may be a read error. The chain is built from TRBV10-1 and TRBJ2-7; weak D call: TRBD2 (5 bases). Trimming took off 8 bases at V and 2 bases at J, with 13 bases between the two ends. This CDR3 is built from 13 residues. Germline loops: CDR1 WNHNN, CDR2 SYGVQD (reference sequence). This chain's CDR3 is CASGREGPYEQYV. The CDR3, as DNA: TGCGCCAGCGGGCGCGAGGGTCCCTACGAGCAGTACGTC.

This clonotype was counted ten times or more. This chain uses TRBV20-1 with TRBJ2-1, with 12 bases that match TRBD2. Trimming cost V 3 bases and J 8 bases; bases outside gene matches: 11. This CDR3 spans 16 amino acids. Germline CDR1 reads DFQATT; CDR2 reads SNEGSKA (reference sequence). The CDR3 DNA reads TGCAGTGCTAGTTGGGCTAGCGGGAGGGAGTTTTATGAGCAGTTCTTC. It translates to CSASWASGREFYEQFF.

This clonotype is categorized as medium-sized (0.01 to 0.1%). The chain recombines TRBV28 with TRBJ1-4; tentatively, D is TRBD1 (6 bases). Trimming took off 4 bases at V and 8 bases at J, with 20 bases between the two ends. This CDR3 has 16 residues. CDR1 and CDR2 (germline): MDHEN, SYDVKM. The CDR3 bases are TGTGCCAGCAGTTCAACCCTGGGACACATAGGGGAAAAACTGTTTTTT. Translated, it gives CASSSTLGHIGEKLFF.

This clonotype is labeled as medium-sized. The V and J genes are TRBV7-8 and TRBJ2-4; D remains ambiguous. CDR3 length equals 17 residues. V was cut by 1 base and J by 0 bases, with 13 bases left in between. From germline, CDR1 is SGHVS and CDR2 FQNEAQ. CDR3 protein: CASSLEFGWGAKNIQYF. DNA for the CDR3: TGTGCCAGCAGCTTAGAGTTTGGGTGGGGAGCCAAAAACATTCAGTACTTC.

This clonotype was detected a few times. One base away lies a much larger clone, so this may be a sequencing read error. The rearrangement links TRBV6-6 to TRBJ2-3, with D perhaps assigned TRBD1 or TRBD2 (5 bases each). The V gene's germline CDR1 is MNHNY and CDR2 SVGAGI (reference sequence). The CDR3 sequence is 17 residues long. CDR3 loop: CVSSYARDPPSTDTQYF. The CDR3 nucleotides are TGTGTCAGCAGTTACGCTCGGGACCCTCCTAGCACAGATACGCAGTATTTT.

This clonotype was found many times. The CDR3 loop reads CASSDRATGELFF. In nucleotides, the CDR3 is TGTGCCAGCAGTGACCGGGCCACCGGGGAGCTGTTTTTT. V usage is TRBV6-4 and J usage is TRBJ2-2; no firm D call. V was pared by 2 bases and J by 4 bases, with 5 bases between. The germline gives CDR1 MRHNA, CDR2 SNTAGT. The length of the CDR3 is 13 residues.

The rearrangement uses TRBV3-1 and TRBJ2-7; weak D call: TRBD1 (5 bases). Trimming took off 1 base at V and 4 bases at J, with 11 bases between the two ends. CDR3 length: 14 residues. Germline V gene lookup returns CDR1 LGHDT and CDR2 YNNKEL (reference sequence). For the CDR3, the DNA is TGTGCCAGCAGCCAAGGAGGCAGGGAATACGAGCAGTACTTC. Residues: CASSQGGREYEQYF.